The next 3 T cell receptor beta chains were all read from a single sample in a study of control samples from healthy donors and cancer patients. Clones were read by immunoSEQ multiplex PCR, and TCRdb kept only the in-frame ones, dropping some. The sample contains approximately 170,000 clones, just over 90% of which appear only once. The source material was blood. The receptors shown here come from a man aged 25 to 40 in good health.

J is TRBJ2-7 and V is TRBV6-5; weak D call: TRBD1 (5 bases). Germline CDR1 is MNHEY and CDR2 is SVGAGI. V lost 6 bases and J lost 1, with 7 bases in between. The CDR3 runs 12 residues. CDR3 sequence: CASSRQSYEQYF. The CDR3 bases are TGTGCCAGCAGCCGACAGTCCTACGAGCAGTACTTC.

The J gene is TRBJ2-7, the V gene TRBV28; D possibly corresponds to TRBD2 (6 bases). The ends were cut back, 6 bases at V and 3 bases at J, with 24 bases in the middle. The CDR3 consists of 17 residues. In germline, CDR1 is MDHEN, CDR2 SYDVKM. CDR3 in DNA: TGTGCCAGCAGACCTGGATCAGCGGGCCTTTCTAACTACGAGCAGTACTTC. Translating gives CASRPGSAGLSNYEQYF.

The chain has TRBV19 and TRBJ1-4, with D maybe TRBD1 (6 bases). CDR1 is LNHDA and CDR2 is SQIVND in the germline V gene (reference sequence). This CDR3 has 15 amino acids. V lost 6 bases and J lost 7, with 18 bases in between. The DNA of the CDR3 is TGTGCCAGTAGACCTCTGACAGGCTCTTCTGAAAAACTGTTTTTT. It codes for CASRPLTGSSEKLFF.